This TCR beta chain appears in the sequencing data of a study of T cells after yellow fever vaccination. Broader study findings: Most clones from primary vaccination were detected again post-booster (around 95% CD4, roughly 85% CD8).

About this clonotype: Its antigen is unknown.

Template switching by 5'RACE produced TCR cDNA, adding a universal primer site and UMIs. MiXCR, run by TCRdb on the 5' RACE reads, gives a single entry per CDR3 protein. The table shows approximately 450,000 distinct CDR3 sequences, with around 20% occurring only once. This CDR3 comprises 17 residues. Germline lookup yields CDR1 LGHNA and CDR2 YSLEER. The V end was cut by 0 bases, the J end by 5 bases, with 16 bases between. The specimen was PBMCs, collected before the yellow fever booster vaccination. The rearrangement joins TRBV4-3 to TRBJ2-2; D perhaps matches TRBD2 (5 bases). The TCR sequence derives from a man aged 18 to 30 who received the YFV17D yellow fever vaccine. CDR3 nucleotide sequence: TGCGCCAGCAGCCAAGATTTTGCCGCCGCGGGTACCGGGGAGCTGTTTTTT. It specifies CASSQDFAAAGTGELFF.